The rows below give T cell receptor beta chains drawn from one sample of a study of blood T cell repertoires in COVID-19. Profiling relied on immunoSEQ multiplex PCR, and the TCRdb table lists in-frame clones only, not all of them. There are around 150,000 clones in the sample; 93% occur only once, and just under 2% lies in the top ten. Sequencing was carried out using peripheral blood. These receptors all stem from a woman aged 60-75 years with COVID-19, enrolled during active disease. Both conserved end residues are part of each CDR3. The order of the fields is J gene, clone size, D gene, V gene, CDR3 DNA, CDR3 protein. The D gene is left open where the match is weak. Only part of the rows carry a size: once, few, many, or a class if the clone is expanded.

>TRBJ1-2|.|.|TRBV5-4
TGTGCCAGCACCTCTTGGCACAGGGAATACTATGGCTACACCTTC
CASTSWHREYYGYTF
>TRBJ1-1|.|.|TRBV19
TGTGCCAGTAGTGTCGCCGGTTGGAACACTGAAGCTTTCTTT
CASSVAGWNTEAFF
>TRBJ1-3|.|.|TRBV18
TGTGCCAGCTCACCGGGCAGCCCTCGAACTGGAAACACCATATATTTT
CASSPGSPRTGNTIYF
>TRBJ1-1|once|TRBD1|TRBV29-1
TGCAGCGTTGAGGTGGGCAGGGGGGCTGAAGCTTTCTTT
CSVEVGRGAEAFF
>TRBJ1-4|.|.|TRBV5-1
TGCGCCAGCAGCTTGGATCCGAGACGGCTAGGTCGTGAAAAACTGTTTTTT
CASSLDPRRLGREKLFF
>TRBJ2-5|.|.|TRBV7-3
TGTGCCAGCAGCCCCTTCGCCAGTCAAGAGACCCAGTACTTC
CASSPFASQETQYF
>TRBJ1-6|.|TRBD1|TRBV19
TGTGCCAGTAGTAGTTATCCGGGACAGATTAATTCACCCCTCCACTTT
CASSSYPGQINSPLHF
>TRBJ1-5|.|.|TRBV19
TGTGCCAGTAATACAGCTCTCAATCAGCCCCAGCATTTT
CASNTALNQPQHF
>TRBJ1-2|.|TRBD1|TRBV5-4
TGTGCCAGCAGCACCGAGACAGGGGATGGCTATGGCTACACCTTC
CASSTETGDGYGYTF
>TRBJ2-5|.|.|TRBV9
TGTGCCAGCAGCGCAGGATTGGCAGTCCAAGAGACCCAGTACTTC
CASSAGLAVQETQYF
>TRBJ1-4|.|.|TRBV6-2/TRBV6-3
TGTGCCAGCAGTCCGCACAGGGAACCCAATGAAAAACTGTTTTTT
CASSPHREPNEKLFF
>TRBJ1-2|.|.|TRBV15
TGTGCCACCAGCAGAGATATGGTTGAGGCTAATTTGGACTATGGCTACACCTTC
CATSRDMVEANLDYGYTF
>TRBJ1-2|.|.|TRBV19
TGTGCCAGTAGTGAGGCACCCAGAGAACTTTATGGCTACACCTTC
CASSEAPRELYGYTF
>TRBJ2-1|.|TRBD2|TRBV15
TGTGCCACAAGCGGGGCTGAGCAGTTCTTC
CATSGAEQFF
>TRBJ1-4|.|TRBD1|TRBV7-2
TGTGCCAGCAGCTTTCGGGACAGGGGTGACAAACTGTTTTTT
CASSFRDRGDKLFF
>TRBJ1-4|.|TRBD1|TRBV6-1
TGTGCCAGCAGTGAATTAGGGGACAGGGCTGAAAAACTGTTTTTT
CASSELGDRAEKLFF
>TRBJ2-1|.|TRBD2|TRBV7-3
TGTGCCAGCCGCGGGGGGCCCAACAATGAGCAGTTCTTC
CASRGGPNNEQFF
>TRBJ2-3|.|TRBD1|TRBV5-1
TGCGCCAGCAGCCCGGACAGGGGGGCCAGCACAGATACGCAGTATTTT
CASSPDRGASTDTQYF
>TRBJ2-5|.|TRBD2|TRBV4-3
TGCGCCAGCAGCCAGGGAAGACTAGCGGGGGGTCAAGAGACCCAGTACTTC
CASSQGRLAGGQETQYF
>TRBJ2-7|.|.|TRBV5-1
TGCGCCAGCAGCCGTCCACAGGGAACCCCTACCGAGCAGTACTTC
CASSRPQGTPTEQYF
>TRBJ1-4|.|TRBD1|TRBV27
TGTGCCAGCAGTCTCTGGACAGGGGAAAAACTGTTTTTT
CASSLWTGEKLFF
>TRBJ1-4|.|.|TRBV7-2
TGTGCCAGCAGCCCCCGCGACACCGCAACTAATGAAAAACTGTTTTTT
CASSPRDTATNEKLFF
>TRBJ2-2|.|.|TRBV2
TGTGCCACCACACAGAGTCGAACGAACACCGGGGAGCTGTTTTTT
CATTQSRTNTGELFF
>TRBJ2-7|.|TRBD2|TRBV5-1
TGCGCCAGCAGCCCGGGGGGTTCCTCCTACGAGCAGTACTTC
CASSPGGSSYEQYF
>TRBJ1-1|.|.|TRBV15
TGTGCCACCAGCAGAAGGGGACTCGGAAATTTGAACACTGAAGCTTTCTTT
CATSRRGLGNLNTEAFF
>TRBJ2-7|.|.|TRBV3-1/TRBV3-2
TGTGCCAGCAGCCAAGACAGGGGCCAGGGGTACGAGCAGTACTTC
CASSQDRGQGYEQYF
>TRBJ1-5|.|.|TRBV7-2
TGTGCCAGCAGCGTGGGACCTCCCAGGGGCGATCAGCCCCAGCATTTT
CASSVGPPRGDQPQHF
>TRBJ1-2|.|TRBD1|TRBV14
TGTGCCAGCAGCCCTGGGGGGGACAGGGGGCGAAGTGGCTACACCTTC
CASSPGGDRGRSGYTF
>TRBJ1-1|.|.|TRBV5-4
TGTGCCAGCAGCTTGTATGGGGGCGATACTGAAGCTTTCTTT
CASSLYGGDTEAFF
>TRBJ1-1|.|TRBD1|TRBV6-2/TRBV6-3
TGTGCCAGCAGCCGATGGACAGGGTCGAACACTGAAGCTTTCTTT
CASSRWTGSNTEAFF
>TRBJ2-1|.|TRBD1|TRBV29-1
TGCAGCGTTGGGACAGGGGGCTACAATGAGCAGTTCTTC
CSVGTGGYNEQFF
>TRBJ1-2|.|TRBD1|TRBV14
TGTGCCAGCAGCTTAACAGGGGGCTTAGGCTACACCTTC
CASSLTGGLGYTF
>TRBJ1-2|.|TRBD1|TRBV27
TGTGCCAGCAGTTTCGACAGGGCTGCTGGCTACACCTTC
CASSFDRAAGYTF
>TRBJ2-1|once|.|TRBV2
TGTGCCAGCAGTGAAACAGGGTTCTACAATGAGCAGTTCTTC
CASSETGFYNEQFF
>TRBJ1-1|.|.|TRBV9
TGTGCCAGCAGCGTTCTAACGGGGGGCACTGAAGCTTTCTTT
CASSVLTGGTEAFF
>TRBJ2-7|.|TRBD2|TRBV6-5
TGTGCCAGCAGTTCTAGCGGGGGGTCCTACGAGCAGTACTTC
CASSSSGGSYEQYF
>TRBJ1-5|.|.|TRBV19
TGTGCCTCCGGGGTCGGAGGCAATCAGCCCCAGCATTTT
CASGVGGNQPQHF
>TRBJ2-3|.|TRBD2|TRBV11-1
TGTGCCAGCAGCGCGGGGGGCGGTTCAGATACGCAGTATTTT
CASSAGGGSDTQYF
>TRBJ2-2|few|.|TRBV19
TGTGCCAGTAGTACCACAGGGTTCACCGGGGAGCTGTTTTTT
CASSTTGFTGELFF
>TRBJ2-6|.|TRBD1|TRBV19
TGTGCCAGTAGGAGAGAGGGGACAGGGGTTAGCTCTGGGGCCAACGTCCTGACTTTC
CASRREGTGVSSGANVLTF
>TRBJ2-7|.|.|TRBV5-4
TGTGCCAGCAGCTTGGGCCGGGGTTTCTCCTACGAGCAGTACTTC
CASSLGRGFSYEQYF
>TRBJ1-2|.|.|TRBV4-2
TGTGCCAGCTCCACGGGTGACGGGTTCGCGTTTGGCTACACCTTC
CASSTGDGFAFGYTF
>TRBJ1-2|few|TRBD1|TRBV6-5
TGTGCCAGCAGTAAGGACAGGAACTATGGCTACACCTTC
CASSKDRNYGYTF
>TRBJ2-2|.|TRBD2|TRBV7-9
TGTGCCAGCAGCAGGACTAGCGGGGGGGCCCGGGAGCTGTTTTTT
CASSRTSGGARELFF
>TRBJ1-2|.|.|TRBV5-4
TGTGCCAGCAGCTTGCAGGGGAGGGAGGCTGGCTACACCTTC
CASSLQGREAGYTF
>TRBJ2-2|.|TRBD2|TRBV11-2
TGTGCCAGCAGCCCCAGACTAGCGGGGGGGCGTCGGACCGGGGAGCTGTTTTTT
CASSPRLAGGRRTGELFF
>TRBJ1-1|.|.|TRBV4-3
TGCGCCAGCAGCCAAGAAGCCGGGTTTGGCACTGAAGCTTTCTTT
CASSQEAGFGTEAFF
>TRBJ2-3|.|TRBD2|TRBV6-2/TRBV6-3
TGTGCCAGCAGTTACGGCCTAGCGGGGGGGTACAACACAGATACGCAGTATTTT
CASSYGLAGGYNTDTQYF
>TRBJ1-2|.|.|TRBV3-1/TRBV3-2
TGTGCCAGCAGACACCAAGCAGGGGATAACTATGGCTACACCTTC
CASRHQAGDNYGYTF
>TRBJ2-3|.|TRBD2|TRBV4-3
TGCGCCAGCAGCCAAGGCGGGGGGGCTGTCACGCAGTATTTT
CASSQGGGAVTQYF
>TRBJ1-2|.|.|TRBV4-1
TGCGCCAGCAGGGGGCCGGGCGGCCGGGGGGTATATGGCTACACCTTC
CASRGPGGRGVYGYTF
>TRBJ1-2|.|.|TRBV5-6
TGTGCCAGCAGTATTGGGGGGAACTATGGCTACACCTTC
CASSIGGNYGYTF